Sequencing of this TCR beta chain was carried out in a study of cytomegalovirus exposure and HLA in healthy donors. About this clone: Its antigen is currently unknown.

PCR involved 60 Vbeta and 13 Jbeta primers. Measured with immunoSEQ multiplex PCR; TCRdb has only the in-frame clones, and not every one. The sample spans 190,000 or so clones; the ten largest clones claim roughly 0.7%. Study results and caveats: Among immune exposure information, only CMV serostatus was available.

Sequencing used PBMCs. The sequence came from a boy aged 5-17 years in good health and CMV-seronegative.

The CDR3 DNA is TGCGCCAGCAGCCCCGGAGCCGGCTACTCCTACAATGAGCAGTTCTTC. This encodes CASSPGAGYSYNEQFF. The chain has TRBV5-1 and TRBJ2-1; D remains ambiguous. This CDR3 region has 16 residues. The V and J ends lost 4 bases and 0 bases respectively, with 14 bases between them. CDR1 is SGHRS and CDR2 is YFSETQ in the germline V gene.